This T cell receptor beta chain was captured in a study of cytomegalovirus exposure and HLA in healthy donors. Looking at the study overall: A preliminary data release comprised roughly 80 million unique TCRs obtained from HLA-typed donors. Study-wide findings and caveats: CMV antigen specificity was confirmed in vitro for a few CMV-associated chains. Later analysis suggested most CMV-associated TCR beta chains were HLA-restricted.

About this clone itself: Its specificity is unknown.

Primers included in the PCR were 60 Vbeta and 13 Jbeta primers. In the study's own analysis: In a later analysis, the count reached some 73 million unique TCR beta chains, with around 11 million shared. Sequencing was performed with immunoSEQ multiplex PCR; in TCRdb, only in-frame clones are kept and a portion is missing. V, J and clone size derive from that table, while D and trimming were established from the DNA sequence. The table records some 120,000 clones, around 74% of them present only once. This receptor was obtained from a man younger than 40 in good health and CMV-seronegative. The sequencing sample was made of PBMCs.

CDR3 amino acids: CASSFTPGIGGELFF. CDR3 DNA sequence: TGTGCCAGCAGCTTTACTCCCGGGATAGGCGGGGAGCTGTTTTTT. V is TRBV5-4 and J is TRBJ2-2; the D gene is possibly TRBD2 (5 bases). Trimming left V 2 bases short and J 7 bases short, with 15 bases between. The germline CDR1 and CDR2 sequences are SGHNT and YYREEE (reference sequence). The CDR3 contains 15 residues.